The rows below give T cell receptor beta chains drawn from one sample of a study of OX40 agonist ivuxolimab in advanced cancers. The repertoire was sequenced with immunoSEQ multiplex PCR; TCRdb's copy has only in-frame clones and lacks some. The sample carries 77,000 or so clones, approximately 92% recorded once. The sample in question was CD4+ or CD8+ T cells sorted from blood, obtained in a trial of the OX40 agonist ivuxolimab. The receptors shown here come from an adult with an advanced solid tumor such as melanoma, head and neck, liver or kidney cancer. CDR3s include the opening cysteine and the closing phenylalanine or tryptophan. The order of the fields is V gene, clone size, D gene, J gene, CDR3 DNA, CDR3 protein. The D gene is left open where the match is weak. Where a row states a size, it is once, few, many or the class of an expanded clone; other rows omit it.

v_call: TRBV7-8
clone_size: -
d_call: -
j_call: TRBJ2-2
cdr3_nt: TGTGCCAGCAGCTTAGCGTGGGGGCCCACCGGGGAGCTGTTTTTT
cdr3_aa: CASSLAWGPTGELFF

v_call: TRBV7-9
clone_size: -
d_call: -
j_call: TRBJ2-7
cdr3_nt: TGTGCCAGCAGCTTAGTCTACGAGCAGTACTTC
cdr3_aa: CASSLVYEQYF

v_call: TRBV27
clone_size: -
d_call: TRBD1
j_call: TRBJ2-7
cdr3_nt: TGTGCCAGCAGTCTCGGGACAGCCTACGAGCAGTACTTC
cdr3_aa: CASSLGTAYEQYF

v_call: TRBV5-6
clone_size: -
d_call: TRBD1
j_call: TRBJ1-2
cdr3_nt: TGTGCCAGCAGCTACGGACAGGCTAACTATGGCTACACCTTC
cdr3_aa: CASSYGQANYGYTF

v_call: TRBV9
clone_size: -
d_call: -
j_call: TRBJ2-7
cdr3_nt: TGTGCCAGCAGCGTAGGAGGTCCGGAAAGCTCCTACGAGCAGTACTTC
cdr3_aa: CASSVGGPESSYEQYF

v_call: TRBV10-2
clone_size: -
d_call: -
j_call: TRBJ1-2
cdr3_nt: TGCGCCAGCAGTGACGCGGGGCCCCACTACACCTTC
cdr3_aa: CASSDAGPHYTF

v_call: TRBV5-1
clone_size: -
d_call: -
j_call: TRBJ2-7
cdr3_nt: TGCGCCAGCAGCTTGGCGCGGCGGGGGCCCCAGGGGGAAGAGCAGTACTTC
cdr3_aa: CASSLARRGPQGEEQYF

v_call: TRBV6-5
clone_size: -
d_call: -
j_call: TRBJ1-2
cdr3_nt: TGTGCCAGCAGTTACGACAGCTATGGCTACACCTTC
cdr3_aa: CASSYDSYGYTF

v_call: TRBV7-9
clone_size: -
d_call: -
j_call: TRBJ2-4
cdr3_nt: TGTGCCAGCAGCTCCGGGTGGCTAGCTGAAAACATTCAGTACTTC
cdr3_aa: CASSSGWLAENIQYF

v_call: TRBV10-3
clone_size: -
d_call: -
j_call: TRBJ1-5
cdr3_nt: TGTGCCATCAGTGAGTCGGGTAGCAATCAGCCCCAGCATTTT
cdr3_aa: CAISESGSNQPQHF

v_call: TRBV7-9
clone_size: -
d_call: TRBD1
j_call: TRBJ2-3
cdr3_nt: TGTGCCAGCAGCGCCGCCGGGACAGGGATATACGATACGCAGTATTTT
cdr3_aa: CASSAAGTGIYDTQYF

v_call: TRBV11-2
clone_size: -
d_call: TRBD1
j_call: TRBJ2-3
cdr3_nt: TGTGCCAGCAGCTTAGTACTACAGGGGCGGCCAGATACGCAGTATTTT
cdr3_aa: CASSLVLQGRPDTQYF

v_call: TRBV27
clone_size: -
d_call: TRBD1
j_call: TRBJ1-2
cdr3_nt: TGTGCCAGCAGTTTTTGGGACAGCCAACGTGCTAACTATGGCTACACCTTC
cdr3_aa: CASSFWDSQRANYGYTF

v_call: TRBV9
clone_size: -
d_call: -
j_call: TRBJ2-3
cdr3_nt: TGTGCCAGCAGCGTAGCGGGGGGCGGCACAGATACGCAGTATTTT
cdr3_aa: CASSVAGGGTDTQYF

v_call: TRBV9
clone_size: -
d_call: -
j_call: TRBJ2-7
cdr3_nt: TGTGCCAGCAGCGTAGCCCCCGAGGACTACGAGCAGTACTTC
cdr3_aa: CASSVAPEDYEQYF

v_call: TRBV5-6
clone_size: once
d_call: -
j_call: TRBJ2-7
cdr3_nt: TGTGCCAGCAGCTGGTCCGTCGTGGGCTACGAGCAGTACTTC
cdr3_aa: CASSWSVVGYEQYF

v_call: TRBV7-6
clone_size: -
d_call: -
j_call: TRBJ1-4
cdr3_nt: TGTGCCAGCAGCCCCCAGAGGGCAACTAATGAAAAACTGTTTTTT
cdr3_aa: CASSPQRATNEKLFF

v_call: TRBV4-1
clone_size: -
d_call: TRBD1
j_call: TRBJ1-5
cdr3_nt: TGCGCCAGCAGCCAGGAAGGGACAGGGTTGAATCAGCCCCAGCATTTT
cdr3_aa: CASSQEGTGLNQPQHF

v_call: TRBV6-4
clone_size: -
d_call: TRBD1
j_call: TRBJ2-1
cdr3_nt: TGTGCCAGCAGTGACACGACAGGGTGGGGTGATGAGCAGTTCTTC
cdr3_aa: CASSDTTGWGDEQFF